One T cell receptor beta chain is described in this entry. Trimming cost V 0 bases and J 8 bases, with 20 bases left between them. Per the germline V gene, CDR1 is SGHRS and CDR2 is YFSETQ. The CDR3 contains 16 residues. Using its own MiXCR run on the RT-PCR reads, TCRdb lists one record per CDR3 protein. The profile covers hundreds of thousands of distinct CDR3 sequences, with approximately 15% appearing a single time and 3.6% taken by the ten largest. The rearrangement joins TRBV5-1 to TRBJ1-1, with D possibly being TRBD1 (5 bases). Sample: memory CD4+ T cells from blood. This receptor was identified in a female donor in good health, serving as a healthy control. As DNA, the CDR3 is TGCGCCAGCAGCTTGGCCGGCAGGGCGGGAGCCTCCGAAGCTTTCTTT. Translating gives CASSLAGRAGASEAFF.